Each of the 5 T cell receptor beta chains below was sequenced from the same sample in a study of identical twins. TCRdb processed the 5' RACE reads anew with MiXCR; each CDR3 protein has one entry. This repertoire shows about 530,000 distinct CDR3 sequences, more than 20% found once; its top ten account for approximately 0.49%. These same data were also listed under a study on yellow fever vaccine responses in identical twins.

The sample consisted of CD4+ T cells sorted from blood. The receptors come from a woman between 18 and 30 years old in good health.

This clonotype was recorded a few times. The chain employs TRBV6-1 and TRBJ2-3; possibly TRBD1 for D (6 bases). CDR3 length: 13 amino acids. The germline CDR1 and CDR2 sequences are MNHNS and SASEGT. Trimming took off 7 bases at V and 3 bases at J, with 11 bases between the two ends. CDR3 sequence reads: CASKTGRTDTQYF. Written as DNA, the CDR3 is TGTGCCAGCAAGACAGGTAGAACAGATACGCAGTATTTT.

The gene calls are TRBV7-8 and TRBJ2-3; possible D gene TRBD2, 6 bases. Looked up from germline, CDR1 is SGHVS and CDR2 is FQNEAQ. This CDR3 contains 15 residues. V lost 5 bases to trimming and J lost 5 bases, with 17 bases between them. The CDR3 sequence is CASSPLEGGKDTQYF. CDR3 in DNA: TGTGCCAGCAGCCCTTTAGAAGGAGGGAAAGATACGCAGTATTTT.

This chain connects TRBV4-2 to TRBJ2-3, with 9 bases aligning to TRBD2. V trimming: 1 base; J trimming: 0 bases; junction bases outside the gene matches: 8. The germline V gene encodes CDR1 LGHNA and CDR2 YNFKEQ. The CDR3 runs 18 residues. The CDR3 sequence: CASSQVGLAGKSTDTQYF. DNA of the CDR3: TGTGCCAGCAGCCAAGTAGGTCTAGCGGGAAAGAGCACAGATACGCAGTATTTT.

This clonotype has more than one count but fewer than ten. This rearrangement joins TRBV11-1 to TRBJ2-1, with 9 bases lining up with TRBD1. In germline, CDR1 is SGHAT, CDR2 FQDESV (reference sequence). Trimming at V came to 1 base and at J to 1 base, leaving 8 bases not matched to a gene. The CDR3 has 18 residues. The CDR3 region is CASSLEEGQGVSYNEQFF. The CDR3 nucleotides are TGTGCCAGCAGCTTAGAGGAGGGACAGGGAGTGTCCTACAATGAGCAGTTCTTC.

This clonotype was counted between two and nine times. V gene TRBV12-3 or TRBV12-4 combines with J gene TRBJ2-7, with D maybe TRBD1 (6 bases). CDR3 length equals 14 residues. Trimming pared 6 bases from V and 4 bases from J, leaving 16 bases between. This CDR3 reads CASSFEGRGYEQYF. The CDR3 DNA reads TGTGCCAGCAGCTTTGAGGGCAGGGGTTACGAGCAGTACTTC.